This T cell receptor (beta chain) is from a study of shared clonotypes between healthy human individuals (dated by TCRdb to between 2020 and 2021). Turning to the overall study: Three men and a couple of women, aged 18 to 49 years, made up the cohort. For each donor, CD4 naive and CD4 memory were each run on three plates, CD8 naive on two plates, and CD8 memory on one plate. To estimate repertoire size and how much clonotypes are shared between individuals, the study performed deep sequencing of blood TCR repertoires from a few healthy adults. To increase sequencing depth and limit assay-specific biases, TCR repertoire library preparation and sequencing were carried out by different laboratories using diverse techniques. Between about 0.8 and 9 billion PBMCs per donor were obtained by leukapheresis.

TCR CDR3 regions were amplified from genomic DNA by multiplex PCR using the deep immunoSEQ assay. Extracted genomic DNA from each cell subset was spread evenly across all wells of several immunoSEQ 96-well plates, with each plate serving as a replicate. For sorted subsets, around 0.2 ug genomic DNA, equal to about 30,000 T cell genomes, was loaded into each replicate PCR. The purified libraries were quantified using a Qubit 3.0 fluorometer, sized with a Bioanalyzer 2100, and then quantified again using the KAPA Library Quantification kit. A separate single-read 150-cycle Illumina NextSeq 550 flow cell was used to sequence each immunoSEQ 96-well plate. Processing in the source paper ran as follows. The immunoSEQ output contained only junctional sequences without quality scores, so filtering could not match that applied to full-length reads. Sequences were annotated with PyIR, a Python wrapper for IgBLAST v1.9, using IMGT germline references to assign V/J genes and CDR3. Any read was removed if the V/J assignment was weak (E-value above 1e-6), the CDR3 was missing, or the read contained stop codons, out-of-frame junctions, or ambiguous translated residues. V3J clonotypes were defined as sequences sharing the same inferred V gene, J gene, and CDR3 amino acid sequence. To compute the percentage overlap between repertoires, the number of shared unique clonotypes was divided by the size of the smaller repertoire. RTK rarefaction, the Chao1 estimator, and Recon v2.1 estimates of unobserved clonotypes were used to assess repertoire richness. For all TCRbeta clonotypes obtained by the gDNA method from four donors, generation probabilities were computed with OLGA. Here the immuneACCESS table is served through TCRdb, limited to in-frame sequences with V and J called. Missing clones are a known gap in these copies; in checked studies unresolved V genes cover under half, and the rest lacks a known reason. That table gives V, J and clone size, and the DNA gave D and trimming. The sample table contains under 2,500,000 clones; only one count was recorded for more than 90% of them. Around 0.13% of the sample is in the top ten clones.

V is cut by 5 bases and J by 4 bases, and the space between the germline ends is 12 bases. There are 14 amino acids in the CDR3, from cysteine to phenylalanine inclusive. Of all the DNA, just the CDR3 is kept, 42 bases in frame from base 1. According to the germline V gene (reference sequence), CDR1 reads SEHNR and CDR2 reads FQNEAQ. With regard to this clone: This receptor's antigen is unknown. No much larger clone exists at a distance of one base, and base qualities are not known.

Donors were healthy HIV-negative adults with no recently reported acute infections or vaccinations. Only Caucasian adults living in Nashville, Tennessee, USA were represented among the donors. CD4+ T cells were enriched by magnetic negative selection; naive cells were then positively selected on CD45RA, and the negative fraction formed the memory subset. After blood collection by leukapheresis, PBMCs were isolated using Ficoll-Histopaque density gradient centrifugation and then cryopreserved in the vapor phase of liquid nitrogen. Analytical flow cytometry was used to check the purity and quantity of each magnetically sorted T cell population. Genomic DNA was isolated from every sorted fraction and measured by UV absorbance on a Nanodrop 2000c. The full study reports these points: Pairwise subsampling indicated that sequencing depth was expected to affect the degree of clonotype sharing among donors. Even with the large sequencing depth, rarefaction of the sorted-subset datasets indicated that sequencing was incomplete. Compared with non-shared clonotypes, clonotypes shared by all four sorted-subset donors had higher generation probabilities. Sharing across a handful of donors was observed for approximately 5% of naive CD4, 3% to 3.5% of naive CD8, over 2% of memory CD4, and about 0.38% of memory CD8 clonotypes. The small number of donors limited the genetic and exposure-history diversity represented. Naive subsets generally had larger estimated clonotype richness than memory subsets. Sampling was limited to blood, and TCR repertoires in tissue likely differ from TCR repertoires in blood.

The receptor was isolated from a man between 18 and 29 years old in good health. The receptor chain draws on TRBV7-9 and TRBJ2-1, with the D gene not clear enough to name. Source material: naive CD4+ T cells sorted from blood. This sample's cell subset or site label indicates: CD45RA+ positively selected. In nucleotides, the sequence is TGTGCCAGCAGCGTAGTCCTTGGATACAATGAGCAGTTCTTC. Its product reads: CASSVVLGYNEQFF.